One and the same sample provided the 26 T cell receptor beta chains below, sequenced in a study of T cells after yellow fever vaccination. TCRdb recomputed calls from the 5' RACE reads with MiXCR, one row per CDR3 protein. The table shows about 310,000 distinct CDR3 sequences, with around 3.6% occurring only once. This specimen was PBMCs, taken on the day of the yellow fever booster vaccination. The receptors were sampled from a man between 18 and 35 years old who received the YFV17D yellow fever vaccine.

The chain employs TRBV5-6 and TRBJ2-2; the D gene is possibly TRBD1 (6 bases). Looked up from germline, CDR1 is SGHDT and CDR2 is YYEEEE. V was trimmed by 2 bases and J by 5 bases, leaving 13 bases between them. The CDR3 is 15 amino acids. CDR3 bases: TGTGCCAGCAGCTTTCGACAGGTGGGAACCGGGGAGCTGTTTTTT. It codes for CASSFRQVGTGELFF. The full variable domain, completed using reference TRBV5-6 and TRBJ2-2, is DAGVTQSPTHLIKTRGQQVTLRCSPKSGHDTVSWYQQALGQGPQFIFQYYEEEERQRGNFPDRFSGHQFPNYSSELNVNALLLGDSALYLCASSFRQVGTGELFFGEGSRLTVL.

There are many counts of this clonotype. The chain is built from TRBV6-5 and TRBJ2-7; the D is unclear. Looked up from germline, CDR1 is MNHEY and CDR2 is SVGAGI. Trimming took off 0 bases at V and 4 bases at J, with 10 bases between the two ends. CDR3 length: 14 residues. The CDR3 region is CASSYSMSGYEQYF. In DNA, the CDR3 is TGTGCCAGCAGTTACTCGATGTCCGGGTACGAGCAGTACTTC.

This chain uses TRBV4-1 with TRBJ1-6, with 9 nucleotides matching TRBD1. The CDR3 has 16 amino acids. V shed 6 bases and J 0 bases; nucleotides not matched to a gene: 3. Germline V gene data show CDR1 as MGHRA and CDR2 as YSYEKL. CDR3 loop: CASRTGGISYNSPLHF. The CDR3 nucleotides are TGCGCCAGCAGAACAGGGGGCATCTCCTATAATTCACCCCTCCACTTT.

The chain couples TRBV7-3 to TRBJ2-3, with D unresolved. V lost 2 bases to trimming and J lost 4 bases, with 7 bases between them. Germline CDR1 SGHTA, CDR2 FQGTGA. The CDR3 totals 13 residues. The CDR3 nucleotides read TGTGCCAGCAGCTTAGTTCAGGCAGATACGCAGTATTTT. It yields the protein CASSLVQADTQYF.

The chain is built from TRBV20-1 and TRBJ2-2; 8 bases map to TRBD1. J lost 7 bases, V lost 0 bases, and 4 bases had no gene match. Germline V lookup: CDR1 DFQATT, CDR2 SNEGSKA (reference sequence). The CDR3 has 14 residues. The CDR3 loop is CSARDQQGVGELFF. As DNA, the CDR3 is TGCAGTGCTAGAGATCAACAGGGGGTCGGGGAGCTGTTTTTT.

This clonotype was recorded many times. This chain uses TRBV6-4 with TRBJ2-1; no firm D call. This CDR3 comprises 15 residues. Per germline, CDR1 MRHNA and CDR2 SNTAGT. The V gene lost 2 bases and the J gene lost 2 bases, with 10 bases spanning the gap. Written as DNA, the CDR3 is TGTGCCAGCAGTGACGGCACGGACCCCTACAATGAGCAGTTCTTC. Amino acid sequence: CASSDGTDPYNEQFF.

The sample holds a few counts of this clonotype. The V gene is TRBV18, the J gene TRBJ2-5, with D possibly matching TRBD1 (6 bases). CDR3 length equals 16 residues. The germline V gene has CDR1 KGHSH and CDR2 LQKENI. Trimming removed 6 bases at V and 2 bases at J, with 19 bases between. CDR3 in DNA: TGTGCCAGCTCCCCTCCGACAGGCCTGCCACAAGAGACCCAGTACTTC. Its translation is CASSPPTGLPQETQYF.

This chain uses TRBV20-1 with TRBJ1-2; no clear D gene. V lost 3 bases, J lost 1 base, and 9 bases lay in between. Germline-derived CDR1 and CDR2 are DFQATT and SNEGSKA (reference sequence). The CDR3 is 13 amino acids. The CDR3 reads CSASVRVNYGYTF. CDR3 nucleotides: TGCAGTGCTAGTGTTCGGGTTAACTATGGCTACACCTTC.

The rearrangement joins TRBV20-1 to TRBJ2-1; 9 nucleotides align to TRBD2. The CDR3 runs 16 residues. CDR1 is DFQATT, CDR2 SNEGSKA, per germline (reference sequence). With V trimmed by 0 bases and J by 4 bases, 7 bases remained unmatched. CDR3 nucleotides: TGCAGTGCTAGAGATCTGGAGCGGGGGGATTACAATGAGCAGTTCTTC. It specifies CSARDLERGDYNEQFF.

This clonotype was counted many times. This rearrangement joins TRBV4-2 to TRBJ2-2; possibly TRBD1 for D (5 bases). Between the trimmed V and J ends, which lost 3 bases and 4 bases, there was a span of 9 bases. Germline V gives CDR1 LGHNA, CDR2 YNFKEQ. This CDR3 contains 14 residues. The CDR3 bases are TGTGCCAGCAGCCATCCCAGGGCCACCGGGGAGCTGTTTTTT. Translation gives CASSHPRATGELFF.

This clonotype has just a few counts. The CDR3 sequence: CSARDYLGLAGGIYNTDTQYF. CDR3 DNA sequence: TGCAGTGCTAGAGACTACTTAGGACTAGCGGGGGGAATCTATAACACAGATACGCAGTATTTT. J is TRBJ2-3 and V is TRBV20-1; 14 nucleotides match TRBD2. V shed 0 bases, J shed 2 bases, and the junction held 16 bases outside the gene matches. The CDR3 contains 21 residues. The germline V gene encodes CDR1 DFQATT and CDR2 SNEGSKA (reference sequence).

This clonotype was seen at least ten times. The chain carries TRBV12-3 or TRBV12-4 and TRBJ1-6, with a possible D match to TRBD1 (5 bases). Trimming removed 4 bases at V and 8 bases at J, with 12 bases between. CDR3 size: 14 residues. In nucleotides, the CDR3 is TGTGCCAGCAGTTGGCAGGGTCAGGATTCACCCCTCCACTTT. Translation: CASSWQGQDSPLHF.

The chain recombines TRBV3-1 with TRBJ2-7; 8 nucleotides match TRBD1. The CDR3 has 14 amino acids. The trim removed 1 base at V and 5 bases at J, leaving 4 bases unmatched. Germline loops: CDR1 LGHDT, CDR2 YNNKEL (reference sequence). CDR3 in DNA: TGTGCCAGCAGCCAAGGGCAGGGGGCCGACGAGCAGTACTTC. It encodes CASSQGQGADEQYF.

There are many counts of this clonotype. The rearrangement joins TRBV4-1 to TRBJ2-5; D remains unclear. In germline, CDR1 is MGHRA, CDR2 YSYEKL. CDR3 length: 14 residues. Trimming left V 0 bases short and J 3 bases short, with 8 bases between. CDR3 loop: CASSQERWEETQYF. CDR3 bases: TGCGCCAGCAGCCAAGAGCGGTGGGAAGAGACCCAGTACTTC.

The sample holds a few counts of this clonotype. This chain links TRBV11-2 with TRBJ2-3; D gene uncertain. This CDR3 region has 12 residues. Trimming stripped 3 bases from V and 5 bases from J, with 6 bases between. CDR1 SGHAT and CDR2 FQNNGV come from the germline V gene. The CDR3 DNA reads TGTGCCAGCAGCTTGATAGTAGATACGCAGTATTTT. It yields the protein CASSLIVDTQYF. The complete variable domain, with remaining parts taken from reference TRBV11-2 and TRBJ2-3, reads EAGVAQSPRYKIIEKRQSVAFWCNPISGHATLYWYQQILGQGPKLLIQFQNNGVVDDSQLPKDRFSAERLKGVDSTLKIQPAKLEDSAVYLCASSLIVDTQYFGPGTRLTVL.

The sample holds many counts of this clonotype. V usage is TRBV7-2 and J usage is TRBJ2-5; D not resolved. CDR3 length: 11 residues. Trimming removed 3 bases at V and 5 bases at J, with 4 bases between. Germline-derived CDR1 and CDR2 are SGHTA and FQGNSA. In DNA form, the CDR3 reads TGTGCCAGCAGCTTCTGGGAGACCCAGTACTTC. It encodes CASSFWETQYF.

The V gene is TRBV6-5, the J gene TRBJ1-1; D call uncertain. CDR1 and CDR2 from the germline V gene are MNHEY and SVGAGI. Between the trimmed V and J ends, which lost 0 bases and 5 bases, there was a span of 10 bases. This CDR3 has 14 residues. CDR3 region: CASSYSTGRTEAFF. CDR3 nucleotide sequence: TGTGCCAGCAGTTACTCGACCGGGCGGACTGAAGCTTTCTTT.

There are many counts of this clonotype. The V gene is TRBV11-2, the J gene TRBJ2-5, with 10 positions matching TRBD2. The CDR3 is made up of 16 amino acids. The germline V gene has CDR1 SGHAT and CDR2 FQNNGV. V lost 2 bases to trimming and J lost 5 bases; unmatched junction nucleotides: 8. The CDR3 coding sequence is TGTGCCAGCAGCTTAACCATAGCGGGGGGCCGGGAGACCCAGTACTTC. Protein: CASSLTIAGGRETQYF. Complete variable domain (other parts from reference TRBV11-2 and TRBJ2-5): EAGVAQSPRYKIIEKRQSVAFWCNPISGHATLYWYQQILGQGPKLLIQFQNNGVVDDSQLPKDRFSAERLKGVDSTLKIQPAKLEDSAVYLCASSLTIAGGRETQYFGPGTRLLVL.

This clonotype was seen ten or more times. V gene TRBV7-9 combines with J gene TRBJ1-5, with D tentatively TRBD1 (5 bases). CDR1 is SEHNR and CDR2 is FQNEAQ in the germline V gene (reference sequence). The germline V and J ends were trimmed by 5 bases and 7 bases, with 18 bases remaining between them. The length of the CDR3 is 15 residues. The CDR3 loop reads CASSTSRQGEQPQHF. The CDR3 nucleotides read TGTGCCAGCAGCACTAGTCGGCAGGGCGAGCAGCCCCAGCATTTT.

Only a few counts were recorded for this clonotype. The V and J genes are TRBV4-1 and TRBJ2-5, with 8 bases lining up with TRBD1. The CDR3 has 14 amino acids. Germline assignment: CDR1 MGHRA and CDR2 YSYEKL. V trimming: 2 bases; J trimming: 5 bases; junction bases outside the gene matches: 4. CDR3 nucleotide sequence: TGCGCCAGCAGCCAACCTGACAGGGGTGAGACCCAGTACTTC. Protein: CASSQPDRGETQYF.

Ten or more counts support this clonotype. V is TRBV5-1 and J is TRBJ1-1; 8 bases are a match to TRBD1. With 4 bases clipped from V and 6 bases from J, the junction kept 8 bases outside the gene matches. Germline assignment: CDR1 SGHRS and CDR2 YFSETQ. The CDR3 has 14 residues. The CDR3 loop reads CASSPGQGQPEAFF. DNA of the CDR3: TGCGCCAGCAGCCCTGGACAGGGTCAACCTGAAGCTTTCTTT. The full variable domain, completed using reference TRBV5-1 and TRBJ1-1, is KAGVTQTPRYLIKTRGQQVTLSCSPISGHRSVSWYQQTPGQGLQFLFEYFSETQRNKGNFPGRFSGRQFSNSRSEMNVSTLELGDSALYLCASSPGQGQPEAFFGQGTRLTVV.

The table lists this clonotype with a few counts. Here the CDR3 DNA reads TGTGCCAGTAGTATCGCACAGGGGAATCAGCCCCAGCATTTT. Translating gives CASSIAQGNQPQHF. This rearrangement joins TRBV19 to TRBJ1-5; 7 bases fit TRBD1. CDR3 size: 14 residues. V gave up 3 bases and J gave up 4 bases; unmatched junction bases: 3. The V gene's germline CDR1 is LNHDA and CDR2 SQIVND (reference sequence). The full variable domain, completed using reference TRBV19 and TRBJ1-5, is DGGITQSPKYLFRKEGQNVTLSCEQNLNHDAMYWYRQDPGQGLRLIYYSQIVNDFQKGDIAEGYSVSREKKESFPLTVTSAQKNPTAFYLCASSIAQGNQPQHFGDGTRLSIL.

This clonotype was detected many times. This rearrangement joins TRBV7-9 to TRBJ2-1, with 8 bases that match TRBD2. CDR3 length: 15 amino acids. After removal of 5 bases from V and 4 bases from J, the junction contained 7 bases not matched to a gene. Germline V gene sequence: CDR1 SEHNR, CDR2 FQNEAQ (reference sequence). The CDR3 reads CASSVTGGHYNEQFF. The CDR3 bases are TGTGCCAGCAGCGTAACGGGGGGGCATTACAATGAGCAGTTCTTC.

This clonotype was seen ten or more times. The genes are TRBV6-2 or TRBV6-3 and TRBJ1-6; D unclear. The CDR3 sequence is 12 residues long. Germline lookup yields CDR1 MNHEY and CDR2 SVGEGT. Trimming took off 6 bases at V and 10 bases at J, with 10 bases between the two ends. The CDR3 DNA sequence: TGTGCCAGCAGAGGGAGATTCTCACCCCTCCACTTT. Residues: CASRGRFSPLHF.

In this sample, this clonotype turned up a few times. This chain uses TRBV5-5 with TRBJ1-2; the match to TRBD1 covers 9 bases. V shed 5 bases and J 6 bases; nucleotides not matched to a gene: 8. The CDR3 has 14 residues. CDR1 SGHKS and CDR2 YYEKEE come from the germline V gene (reference sequence). The CDR3 sequence: CASRRPGQGHGYTF. The CDR3 DNA is TGTGCCAGCAGGCGACCGGGACAGGGCCATGGCTACACCTTC.

This clonotype appeared many times. The CDR3 is CASSYPVGVGTEAFF. CDR3 DNA: TGTGCCAGCAGTTACCCCGTTGGGGTTGGGACTGAAGCTTTCTTT. The chain combines TRBV28 with TRBJ1-1; D not certain. The germline V gene encodes CDR1 MDHEN and CDR2 SYDVKM. V was shortened by 4 bases and J by 5 bases, with 17 bases between the two germline ends. The length of the CDR3 is 15 residues.